This T cell receptor beta chain was sequenced in a study of technical replicates of blood from a few donors. The V gene's germline CDR1 is LNHDA and CDR2 SQIVND (reference sequence). This CDR3 is built from 15 residues. V gave up 6 bases and J gave up 4 bases; unmatched junction bases: 7. Libraries were prepared by immunoSEQ multiplex PCR; TCRdb keeps only in-frame clonotypes and omits some of them. The sample records more than 55,000 clones, around 91% being singletons. This TCR was sampled from a human donor in good health. The chain uses TRBV19 and TRBJ2-7, with TRBD2 matching over 12 bases. The sequenced sample was T cells isolated from PBMCs. Here the CDR3 reads CASSLGLAGNYEQYF. The CDR3 nucleotides read TGTGCCAGTAGCCTCGGACTAGCGGGGAATTACGAGCAGTACTTC.